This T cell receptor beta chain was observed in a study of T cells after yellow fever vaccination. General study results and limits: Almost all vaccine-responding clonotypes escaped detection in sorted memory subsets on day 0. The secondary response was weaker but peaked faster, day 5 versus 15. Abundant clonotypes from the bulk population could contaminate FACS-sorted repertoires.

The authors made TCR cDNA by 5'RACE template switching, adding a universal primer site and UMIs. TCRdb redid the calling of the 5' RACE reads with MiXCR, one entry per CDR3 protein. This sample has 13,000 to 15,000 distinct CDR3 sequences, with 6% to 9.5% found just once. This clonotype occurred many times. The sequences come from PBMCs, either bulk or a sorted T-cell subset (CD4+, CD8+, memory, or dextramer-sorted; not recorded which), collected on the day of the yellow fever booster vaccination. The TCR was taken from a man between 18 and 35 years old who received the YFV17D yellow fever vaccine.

CDR3 bases: TGTGCCAGCAGCCGGACGGGGGGGGTGGATCAGCCCCAGCATTTT. Translation: CASSRTGGVDQPQHF. This sequence joins TRBV12-3 or TRBV12-4 and TRBJ1-5; weak D call: TRBD1 (5 bases). The CDR3 spans 15 residues. Trimming removed 6 bases from V and 5 bases from J, with 17 bases in between.